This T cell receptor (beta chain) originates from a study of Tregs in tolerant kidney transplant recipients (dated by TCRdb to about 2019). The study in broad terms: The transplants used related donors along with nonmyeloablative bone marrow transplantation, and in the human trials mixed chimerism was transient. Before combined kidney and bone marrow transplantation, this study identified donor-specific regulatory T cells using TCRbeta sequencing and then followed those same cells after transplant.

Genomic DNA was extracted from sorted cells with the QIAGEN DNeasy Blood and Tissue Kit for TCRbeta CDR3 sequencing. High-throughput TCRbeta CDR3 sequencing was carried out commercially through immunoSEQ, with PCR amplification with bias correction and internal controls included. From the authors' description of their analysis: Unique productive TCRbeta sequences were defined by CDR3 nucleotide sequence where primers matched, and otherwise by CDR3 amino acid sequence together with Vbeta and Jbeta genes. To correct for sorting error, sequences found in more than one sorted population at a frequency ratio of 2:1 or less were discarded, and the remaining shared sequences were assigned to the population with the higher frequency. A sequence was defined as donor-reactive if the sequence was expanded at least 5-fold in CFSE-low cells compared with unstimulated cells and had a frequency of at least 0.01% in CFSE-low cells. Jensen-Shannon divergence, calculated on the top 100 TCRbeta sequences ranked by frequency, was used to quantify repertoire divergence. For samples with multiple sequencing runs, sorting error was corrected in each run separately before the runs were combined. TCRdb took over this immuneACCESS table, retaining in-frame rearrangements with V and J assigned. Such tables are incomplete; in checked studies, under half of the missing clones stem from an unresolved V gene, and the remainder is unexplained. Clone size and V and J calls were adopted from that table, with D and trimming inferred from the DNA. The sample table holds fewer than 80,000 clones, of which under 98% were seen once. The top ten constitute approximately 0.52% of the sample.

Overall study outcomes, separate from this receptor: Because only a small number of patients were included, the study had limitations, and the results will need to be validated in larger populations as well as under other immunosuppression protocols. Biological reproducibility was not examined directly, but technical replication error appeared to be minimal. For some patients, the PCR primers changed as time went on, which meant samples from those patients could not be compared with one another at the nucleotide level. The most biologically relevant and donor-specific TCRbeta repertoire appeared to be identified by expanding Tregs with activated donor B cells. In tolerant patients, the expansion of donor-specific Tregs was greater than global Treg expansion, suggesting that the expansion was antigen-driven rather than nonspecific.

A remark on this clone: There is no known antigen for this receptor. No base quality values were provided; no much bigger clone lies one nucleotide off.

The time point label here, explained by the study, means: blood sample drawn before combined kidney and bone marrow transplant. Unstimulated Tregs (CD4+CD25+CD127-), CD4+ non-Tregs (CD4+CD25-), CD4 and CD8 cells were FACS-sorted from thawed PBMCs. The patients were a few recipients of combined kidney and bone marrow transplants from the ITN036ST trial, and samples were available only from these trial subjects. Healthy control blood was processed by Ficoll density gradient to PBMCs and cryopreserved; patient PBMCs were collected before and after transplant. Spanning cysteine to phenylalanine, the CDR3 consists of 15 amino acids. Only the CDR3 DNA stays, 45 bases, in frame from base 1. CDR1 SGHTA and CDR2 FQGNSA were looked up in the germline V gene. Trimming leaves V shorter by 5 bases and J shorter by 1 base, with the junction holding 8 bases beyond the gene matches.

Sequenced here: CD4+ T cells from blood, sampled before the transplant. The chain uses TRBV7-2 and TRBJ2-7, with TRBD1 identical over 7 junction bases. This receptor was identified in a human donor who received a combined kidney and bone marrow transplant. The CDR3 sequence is CASSPDRVKSYEQYF. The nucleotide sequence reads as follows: TGTGCCAGCAGCCCCGACAGGGTAAAGTCCTACGAGCAGTACTTC.